A single sample gave rise to the 16 T cell receptor beta chains below, sequenced in a study of blood T cell repertoires in COVID-19. Sequencing used immunoSEQ multiplex PCR; TCRdb keeps in-frame clones, though not all of them. The table shows 25,000 to 30,000 clones, with roughly 90% occurring only once. The sequencing input was peripheral blood. Receptors originate from a human donor in a cohort sampled during active COVID-19.

CDR3 protein: CASSPNLRGGAETQYF. As DNA, the CDR3 is TGTGCCAGCAGCCCTAATTTGCGGGGAGGGGCAGAGACCCAGTACTTC. The rearrangement joins TRBV7-2 to TRBJ2-5; TRBD2 aligns across 7 bases. The CDR3 sequence is 16 residues long. The J segment lost 4 bases and the V segment lost 5 bases, leaving 13 bases of the junction unmatched. Germline loops: CDR1 SGHTA, CDR2 FQGNSA.

The chain couples TRBV3-1 (or the pseudogene TRBV3-2) to TRBJ2-1; tentative D call: TRBD1 (5 bases). Trimming took 7 bases from V and 8 from J, leaving 18 bases between them. The CDR3 consists of 14 residues. Germline V gene data show CDR1 as LGHDT and CDR2 as YNNKEL (reference sequence). The CDR3 region is CASTQTAPDDEQFF. In DNA form, the CDR3 reads TGTGCCAGCACCCAGACAGCGCCGGACGATGAGCAGTTCTTC.

This clone has a handful of counts. This chain uses TRBV6-1 with TRBJ1-2; 7 bases are a match to TRBD1. Per germline, CDR1 MNHNS and CDR2 SASEGT. This CDR3 spans 12 amino acids. The V and J ends lost 3 bases and 8 bases, in that order; junction bases with no gene match: 3. The CDR3 DNA reads TGTGCCAGCAGTGACGACAGGGACGGCTACACCTTC. It translates to CASSDDRDGYTF.

The chain carries TRBV6-5 and TRBJ1-1; D unclear. Trimming removed 0 bases at V and 4 bases at J, with 12 bases between. This CDR3 spans 15 amino acids. The germline gives CDR1 MNHEY, CDR2 SVGAGI. The CDR3 DNA reads TGTGCCAGCAGTTACTCGAGAGGTCTGGGCACTGAAGCTTTCTTT. Its protein product is CASSYSRGLGTEAFF.

The V and J genes are TRBV19 and TRBJ2-5; TRBD1 is a possible D gene (6 bases). V lost 7 bases and J lost 2, with 14 bases in between. CDR3 length: 14 residues. Germline assignment: CDR1 LNHDA and CDR2 SQIVND (reference sequence). The CDR3 loop reads CASNAGVYQETQYF. The CDR3 bases are TGTGCCAGTAATGCAGGGGTGTATCAAGAGACCCAGTACTTC.

This rearrangement joins TRBV6-5 to TRBJ1-1; the match to TRBD1 covers 7 bases. The CDR3 totals 13 residues. The J segment lost 4 bases and the V segment lost 2 bases, leaving 1 base of the junction unmatched. CDR1 and CDR2 from the germline V gene are MNHEY and SVGAGI. The CDR3 reads CASSYPGGTEAFF. The DNA for the CDR3 is TGTGCCAGCAGTTACCCAGGGGGCACTGAAGCTTTCTTT.

The chain recombines TRBV5-4 with TRBJ2-5; TRBD1 matches at 8 bases. V was clipped by 3 bases and J by 5 bases; unmatched bases: 9. The CDR3 runs to 15 residues. Germline lookup yields CDR1 SGHNT and CDR2 YYREEE (reference sequence). The CDR3 DNA follows: TGTGCCAGCAGCTGGGCTGGACAGGGTAAGGAGACCCAGTACTTC. The encoded protein is CASSWAGQGKETQYF.

The V gene is TRBV14, the J gene TRBJ2-7; TRBD2 matches 7 bases. V was clipped by 3 bases and J by 3 bases; unmatched bases: 11. CDR3 length: 16 residues. CDR1 SGHDN and CDR2 FVKESK come from the germline V gene. The CDR3 here is CASSHPGGFGIYEQYF. CDR3 in DNA: TGTGCCAGCAGCCATCCCGGGGGGTTTGGAATCTACGAGCAGTACTTC.

V is TRBV6-5 and J is TRBJ2-5; TRBD1 matches at 8 bases. V was pared by 6 bases and J by 4 bases, with 4 bases of the junction left unmatched. Germline V lookup: CDR1 MNHEY, CDR2 SVGAGI. This CDR3 has 13 residues. Here the CDR3 DNA reads TGTGCCAGCAGCTGGGACAGGTCAGAGACCCAGTACTTC. It is translated as CASSWDRSETQYF.

The chain carries TRBV3-1 (or the pseudogene TRBV3-2) and TRBJ2-4; TRBD1 might be the D (6 bases). Trimming pared 8 bases from V and 0 bases from J, leaving 17 bases between. Germline loops: CDR1 LGHDT, CDR2 YNNKEL (reference sequence). The CDR3 has 16 residues. CDR3: CASAQTGILAKNIQYF. The CDR3 DNA follows: TGTGCCAGCGCCCAGACAGGCATTTTAGCCAAAAACATTCAGTACTTC.

V and J are TRBV10-1 and TRBJ2-1; 10 nucleotides match TRBD2. The CDR3 is 15 residues long. The J segment lost 5 bases and the V segment lost 5 bases, leaving 6 bases of the junction unmatched. CDR1 and CDR2 from the germline V gene are WNHNN and SYGVQD (reference sequence). This CDR3 reads CASSSSGGANNEQFF. The CDR3 DNA follows: TGCGCCAGCAGTTCCAGCGGGGGGGCTAACAATGAGCAGTTCTTC.

The rearrangement links TRBV5-5 to TRBJ1-3, with 8 positions matching TRBD1. Germline CDR1 reads SGHKS; CDR2 reads YYEKEE (reference sequence). J gave up 3 bases and V 4 bases, and 6 bases lay outside the gene matches. The CDR3 contains 15 residues. The CDR3 loop is CASSQDRVSGNTIYF. CDR3 coding DNA: TGTGCCAGCAGCCAGGACAGGGTTAGTGGAAACACCATATATTTT. Combining the CDR3 with reference TRBV5-5 and TRBJ1-3 gives the whole variable domain DAGVTQSPTHLIKTRGQQVTLRCSPISGHKSVSWYQQVLGQGPQFIFQYYEKEERGRGNFPDRFSARQFPNYSSELNVNALLLGDSALYLCASSQDRVSGNTIYFGEGSWLTVV.

In this sample, this clone turned up once. The chain couples TRBV7-9 to TRBJ2-3; 9 bases fit TRBD1. Germline trimming cut 5 bases from V and 4 bases from J; bases unmatched to any gene: 4. The CDR3 length is 14 residues. Germline values: CDR1 SEHNR, CDR2 FQNEAQ (reference sequence). The CDR3 region has the DNA TGTGCCAGCAGCAACCGGGACAGGGCAGATACGCAGTATTTT. Amino acid sequence: CASSNRDRADTQYF.

The chain carries TRBV7-2 and TRBJ2-3, with TRBD1 matching over 10 bases. J lost 2 bases, V lost 6 bases, and 5 bases had no gene match. The CDR3 is made up of 15 amino acids. Germline assignment: CDR1 SGHTA and CDR2 FQGNSA. The CDR3 DNA is TGTGCCAGCAGGCCCGGGACAGGGGACACAGATACGCAGTATTTT. Protein product: CASRPGTGDTDTQYF. The full variable domain, its missing parts supplied by reference TRBV7-2 and TRBJ2-3, is GAGVSQSPSNKVTEKGKDVELRCDPISGHTALYWYRQSLGQGLEFLIYFQGNSAPDKSGLPSDRFSAERTGGSVSTLTIQRTQQEDSAVYLCASRPGTGDTDTQYFGPGTRLTVL.

The chain links TRBV5-1 to TRBJ1-1; no definite D call. This CDR3 has 14 amino acids. Trimming cost V 4 bases and J 0 bases, with 10 bases left between them. Germline-derived CDR1 and CDR2 are SGHRS and YFSETQ. DNA for the CDR3: TGCGCCAGCAGCACAAACCTCATGAACACTGAAGCTTTCTTT. Protein product: CASSTNLMNTEAFF.

The chain carries TRBV10-3 and TRBJ2-5, with D possibly TRBD1 on 5 matching bases. CDR3 length: 15 residues. The germline V gene encodes CDR1 ENHRY and CDR2 SYGVKD. The germline V and J ends were trimmed by 3 bases and 3 bases, with 14 bases remaining between them. The CDR3 sequence: CAISDSMQGEETQYF. The CDR3 DNA reads as TGTGCCATCAGTGATTCCATGCAGGGCGAAGAGACCCAGTACTTC.